This is a list of T cell receptor beta chains from one sample in a study of graft-versus-host responses after intestinal transplantation. The protocol was immunoSEQ multiplex PCR, while the TCRdb copy is restricted to in-frame clones and leaves out a portion. There are roughly 130,000 clones in the sample; 80% to 95% occur only once, and around 0.2% lies in the top ten. These receptors have no identified antigens. The starting material was unstimulated CD4+ T cells sorted from spleen or lymph node cells, obtained before intestinal transplant. The source is a human donor who received an intestinal transplant. CDR3s include the opening cysteine and the closing phenylalanine or tryptophan. Some rows have no size entry. The others give once, few or many, or a class for an expanded clone.

clone_size: .
v_call: TRBV28
j_call: TRBJ2-7
cdr3_aa: CASSPPGREQYF

clone_size: once
v_call: TRBV30
j_call: TRBJ2-3
cdr3_aa: CAWSIVTDTQYF

clone_size: .
v_call: TRBV4-1
j_call: TRBJ1-5
cdr3_aa: CASSQSGGNQPQHF

clone_size: .
v_call: TRBV6-5
j_call: TRBJ2-5
cdr3_aa: CASAGAPETQYF

clone_size: .
v_call: TRBV7-2
j_call: TRBJ2-3
cdr3_aa: CASSLRSGLSTDTQYF

clone_size: .
v_call: TRBV5-1
j_call: TRBJ1-3
cdr3_aa: CASSLIGSSGNTIYF

clone_size: .
v_call: TRBV27
j_call: TRBJ2-3
cdr3_aa: CASSRGRAWTDTQYF

clone_size: .
v_call: TRBV13
j_call: TRBJ1-5
cdr3_aa: CASSRTGGQGTYQPQHF

clone_size: .
v_call: TRBV6-1
j_call: TRBJ2-1
cdr3_aa: CASRHRDLALNEQFF

clone_size: .
v_call: TRBV7-2
j_call: TRBJ1-1
cdr3_aa: CASSSYLTGPNTEAFF

clone_size: .
v_call: TRBV19
j_call: TRBJ2-7
cdr3_aa: CASSEQQGYEQYF

clone_size: .
v_call: TRBV19
j_call: TRBJ2-1
cdr3_aa: CASFSTSGFYNEQFF

clone_size: .
v_call: TRBV7-2
j_call: .
cdr3_aa: CASSLVDTYEQYF